These 17 T cell receptor beta chains were all obtained from the same sample, sequenced in a study of T-cell memory formation after mild COVID-19 (dated by TCRdb to about 2021). Library preparation was by 5' RACE. Sequencing used an Illumina NovaSeq 6000. The public reads were reanalyzed by TCRdb: fastp trimming at Q25, MiXCR alignment, in-frame beta chains only. Each CDR3 protein gets just one entry, which takes the most common genes and DNA from the rows behind it. Present in this sample are a few hundred thousand distinct CDR3 sequences, over 20% of which were seen just once. The ten biggest clones cover 12% of the sample. Source material: PBMCs or a T cell subset sorted from them (not recorded which). The source is an adult woman who had mild COVID-19 (a few samples of this study predate the infection). The sample titles of this study are shuffled in the database, so cell type and time point are left out; the donor was told from shared clones.

The rearrangement joins TRBV12-3 or TRBV12-4 to TRBJ2-7, with TRBD2 matching 7 bases. CDR3 length: 14 residues. Germline trimming cut 5 bases from V and 3 bases from J; bases unmatched to any gene: 7. The chain's CDR3 is CASSPLAVGYEQYF. The CDR3 DNA sequence: TGTGCCAGCAGTCCCCTAGCGGTGGGCTACGAGCAGTACTTC.

This clonotype was seen once. V gene TRBV7-9 combines with J gene TRBJ1-5, with D uncertain. CDR3 length: 15 amino acids. CDR1 and CDR2 from the germline V gene are SEHNR and FQNEAQ (reference sequence). With 5 bases removed from V and 0 bases from J, the gap between germline ends came to 11 bases. The CDR3: CASSPGVSSNQPQHF. As DNA, the CDR3 is TGTGCCAGCAGCCCGGGCGTCTCTAGCAATCAGCCCCAGCATTTT.

V and J are TRBV4-1 and TRBJ1-1; D gene ambiguous. The V end lost 3 bases, the J end lost 1 base, and 9 bases lay between the germline ends. Germline V gene lookup returns CDR1 MGHRA and CDR2 YSYEKL. The CDR3 sequence is 14 residues long. CDR3 sequence: CASSHVAGNTEAFF. The CDR3 DNA reads as TGCGCCAGCAGCCATGTTGCAGGGAACACTGAAGCTTTCTTT.

V usage is TRBV7-9 and J usage is TRBJ1-5; D not certain. The ends were cut back, 1 base at V and 7 bases at J, with 5 bases in the middle. CDR1 and CDR2 (germline): SEHNR, FQNEAQ (reference sequence). The CDR3 spans 12 residues. The CDR3 reads CASSLGTQPQHF. In DNA form, the CDR3 reads TGTGCCAGCAGCTTAGGGACGCAGCCCCAGCATTTT. Based on the CDR3 plus reference TRBV7-9 and TRBJ1-5, the full variable domain is DTGVSQNPRHKITKRGQNVTFRCDPISEHNRLYWYRQTLGQGPEFLTYFQNEAQLEKSRLLSDRFSAERPKGSFSTLEIQRTEQGDSAMYLCASSLGTQPQHFGDGTRLSIL.

This clonotype occurred a few times. This rearrangement joins TRBV5-4 to TRBJ2-7; TRBD2 matches 11 bases. The ends lost 2 bases at V and 5 bases at J; junction bases unmatched: 6. Per germline, CDR1 SGHNT and CDR2 YYREEE (reference sequence). CDR3 length: 15 amino acids. The CDR3 is CASSFKLAGDHEQYF. CDR3 nucleotide sequence: TGTGCCAGCAGCTTTAAACTAGCGGGAGATCACGAGCAGTACTTC.

The rearrangement uses TRBV30 and TRBJ2-7; 7 nucleotides match TRBD1. The V segment lost 1 base and the J segment 4 bases; nucleotides outside the gene matches: 4. The CDR3 has 13 residues. CDR1 is GTSNPN, CDR2 SVGIG, per germline (reference sequence). This chain's CDR3 is CAWSDWDSYEQYF. The CDR3 DNA reads TGTGCCTGGAGTGACTGGGACAGTTACGAGCAGTACTTC.

This clonotype has only a few counts. The V call is TRBV6-5, the J call TRBJ1-2, with TRBD1 matching 7 bases. Germline trimming cut 6 bases from V and 1 base from J; bases unmatched to any gene: 5. Germline CDR1 is MNHEY and CDR2 is SVGAGI. The length of the CDR3 is 14 residues. CDR3 residues: CASRQQGFNYGYTF. As DNA, the CDR3 is TGTGCCAGCAGACAACAGGGGTTTAACTATGGCTACACCTTC.

This chain joins TRBV6-1 and TRBJ2-3; TRBD2 matches 10 bases. The CDR3 is 15 residues long. In germline, CDR1 is MNHNS, CDR2 SASEGT. V was clipped by 6 bases and J by 4 bases; unmatched bases: 7. CDR3 sequence (DNA): TGTGCCAGCAGCTCTGTAGCGGGGGGCGCAGATACGCAGTATTTT. Translated: CASSSVAGGADTQYF.

The sample holds many counts of this clonotype. This chain connects TRBV4-3 to TRBJ2-7; the D gene could be TRBD1 or TRBD2 (5 bases each). Trimming took off 1 base at V and 0 bases at J, with 13 bases between the two ends. Germline V lookup: CDR1 LGHNA, CDR2 YSLEER. CDR3 size: 16 residues. CDR3 in DNA: TGCGCCAGCAGCCAAGGTGACGGGACGAGCTCCTACGAGCAGTACTTC. Its protein product is CASSQGDGTSSYEQYF.

The rearrangement joins TRBV2 to TRBJ2-7, with 7 bases matching TRBD2. CDR3 size: 14 residues. The V segment lost 6 bases and the J segment 4 bases; nucleotides outside the gene matches: 9. CDR1 is SNHLY and CDR2 is FYNNEI in the germline V gene. This CDR3 is CASRPGGPLYEQYF. The CDR3 DNA is TGTGCCAGCAGGCCGGGAGGTCCTCTATACGAGCAGTACTTC. Full variable domain (missing parts from reference TRBV2 and TRBJ2-7): EPEVTQTPSHQVTQMGQEVILRCVPISNHLYFYWYRQILGQKVEFLVSFYNNEISEKSEIFDDQFSVERPDGSNFTLKIRSTKLEDSAMYFCASRPGGPLYEQYFGPGTRLTVT.

This chain uses TRBV3-1 with TRBJ1-1; D gene unclear. The V gene's germline CDR1 is LGHDT and CDR2 YNNKEL (reference sequence). V dropped 1 base and J dropped 3 bases, with 12 bases sitting between them. This CDR3 spans 15 amino acids. The CDR3 loop is CASSQAVYGDTEAFF. CDR3 in DNA: TGTGCCAGCAGCCAAGCTGTGTATGGGGACACTGAAGCTTTCTTT.

The chain carries TRBV5-3 and TRBJ2-1; D gene unclear. TRBV5-3 is an open reading frame, and its role is uncertain. There are 11 residues in the CDR3. Trimming removed 4 bases at V and 8 bases at J, with 7 bases between. The CDR3 coding sequence is TGTGCCAGAAGCCATTTCGATGAGCAGTTCTTC. It translates to CARSHFDEQFF.

This clonotype was seen at least ten times. The rearrangement uses TRBV3-1 and TRBJ2-2; 10 bases line up with TRBD2. Germline assignment: CDR1 LGHDT and CDR2 YNNKEL (reference sequence). Losses at the gene ends were 1 base for V and 4 bases for J; bases not matched to a gene: 3. The CDR3 has 16 residues. The CDR3 DNA is TGTGCCAGCAGCCAAGGACTAGCGGGCGCCACCGGGGAGCTGTTTTTT. This sequence encodes CASSQGLAGATGELFF.

This clonotype has a handful of counts. The V call is TRBV30, the J call TRBJ2-7; 12 bases are a match to TRBD1. V lost 6 bases and J lost 3; bases outside the gene matches: 6. CDR1 and CDR2 (germline): GTSNPN, SVGIG (reference sequence). The CDR3 covers 14 residues. The CDR3 sequence: CACGTGGAGYEQYF. Written as DNA, the CDR3 is TGTGCCTGCGGGACAGGGGGCGCTGGCTACGAGCAGTACTTC.

This clonotype was counted only a few times. The V and J genes are TRBV27 and TRBJ1-2; the D is unclear. CDR1 MNHEY and CDR2 SMNVEV come from the germline V gene (reference sequence). V dropped 2 bases and J dropped 4 bases, with 14 bases sitting between them. The CDR3 is made up of 15 amino acids. CDR3 region: CASSLKGRPPYGYTF. The DNA for the CDR3 is TGTGCCAGCAGTTTAAAGGGCAGGCCCCCCTATGGCTACACCTTC.

The chain employs TRBV2 and TRBJ2-3, with a possible D match to TRBD2 (6 bases). Trimming removed 7 bases from V and 1 base from J, with 12 bases in between. This CDR3 contains 14 residues. In germline, CDR1 is SNHLY, CDR2 FYNNEI. The CDR3: CASNWASGTDTQYF. As DNA, the CDR3 is TGTGCCAGCAATTGGGCTAGCGGCACAGATACGCAGTATTTT.

J is TRBJ2-7 and V is TRBV3-1, with TRBD1 identical over 8 bases. V gave up 2 bases and J gave up 3 bases; unmatched junction bases: 9. The germline V gene has CDR1 LGHDT and CDR2 YNNKEL (reference sequence). CDR3 length equals 16 residues. The CDR3 DNA follows: TGTGCCAGCAGCCAATTTGGGACAGGCCCCCGCTACGAGCAGTACTTC. It specifies CASSQFGTGPRYEQYF.